This T cell receptor beta chain was recorded in a study of CD8+CD57+ T cells in acquired aplastic anemia. Whole-study results and caveats: Patients versus controls showed no significant CD8+ Simpson's diversity difference.

The study profiled TCR beta VDJ and CDR3 using genomic DNA as template. Via MiXCR, TCRdb re-called the reads, giving one row per CDR3 protein. This repertoire shows 100,000 to 150,000 distinct CDR3 sequences, roughly 55% found once; its top ten account for roughly 30%. This clonotype was seen a single time. Its target is not known. Germline is not matched at one junction end, which may reflect a read error. Previously, flow cytometry had revealed CD8+CD57+ cell expansion in the patients chosen for sequencing. CDR1 is MNHEY, CDR2 SMNVEV, per germline (reference sequence). The CDR3 contains 14 residues. The receptor was isolated from a human donor with aplastic anemia. V and J are TRBV27 and TRBJ2-5; D may be TRBD2 (6 bases). Sequencing was performed on sorted CD4+, CD8+, or CD8+CD57+ T cells (not recorded which) from PBMCs. The CDR3 nucleotides are TGTGCCGGCAGTCCCCGGACTAAACAAGAGACCCAGTACTTC. Translation gives CAGSPRTKQETQYF.